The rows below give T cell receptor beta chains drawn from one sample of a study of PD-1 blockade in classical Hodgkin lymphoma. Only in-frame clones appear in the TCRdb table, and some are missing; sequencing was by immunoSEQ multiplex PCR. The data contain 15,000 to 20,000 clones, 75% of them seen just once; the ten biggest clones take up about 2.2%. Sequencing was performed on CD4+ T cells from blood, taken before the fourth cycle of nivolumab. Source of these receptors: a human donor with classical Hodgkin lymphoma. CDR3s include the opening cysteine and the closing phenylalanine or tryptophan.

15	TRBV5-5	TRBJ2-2	CASSLKTDHTGELFF
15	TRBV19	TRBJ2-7	CASSIDKGQAYEQYF
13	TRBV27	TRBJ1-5	CASRKTDNQPQHF
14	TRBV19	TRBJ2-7	CASSISSGNYEQYF
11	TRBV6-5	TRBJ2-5	CASSTQGTQYF
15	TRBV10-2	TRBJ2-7	CASGDPVSSVYEQYF
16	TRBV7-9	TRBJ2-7	CASSPVSGQSSYEQYF
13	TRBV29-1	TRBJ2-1	CSATASSYNEQFF
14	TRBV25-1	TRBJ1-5	CASSEWGDNQPQHF
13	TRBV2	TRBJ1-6	CASRELAVSPLHF
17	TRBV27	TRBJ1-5	CASSLSPETDPNQPQHF
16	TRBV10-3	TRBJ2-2	CAISDGGRAHTGELFF
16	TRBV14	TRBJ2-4	CASSRGTGGTKNIQYF
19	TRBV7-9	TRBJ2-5	CASSLDALGEGVFKETQYF
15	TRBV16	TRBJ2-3	CASSPRGGSTDTQYF
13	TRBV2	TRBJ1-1	CASRLGQATEAFF
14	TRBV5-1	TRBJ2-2	CASNHGRNTGELFF
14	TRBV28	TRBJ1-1	CASSPLGPITEAFF
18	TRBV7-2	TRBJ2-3	CASSSPGGAARTTDTQYF
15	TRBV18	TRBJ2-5	CASSPASGSKETQYF